This is a list of T cell receptor beta chains from one sample in a study of blood T cell repertoires in COVID-19. Generated by immunoSEQ multiplex PCR, the TCRdb table keeps only in-frame clones and is missing some. The sample lists about 59,000 clones, around 70% seen once, with approximately 15% in the top ten. The sample was peripheral blood. The source of these receptors is a woman aged 70 to 79 with acute or convalescent COVID-19. The CDR3 runs from the conserved cysteine through the conserved F or W. Fields, in order: J gene, D gene, clone size, CDR3 length, V gene, CDR3 DNA, CDR3 protein. D genes are given only for firm matches. For some rows the clone size is stated as once, few or many, or as a class when expanded; others skip it.

>TRBJ1-3|TRBD1|NA|15|TRBV11-1
TGTGCCAGCGCATTGGGACAGGAGCGTGGAAACACCATATATTTT
CASALGQERGNTIYF
>TRBJ2-6|NA|NA|20|TRBV12-5
TGTGCTAGTGGTTCACCGCCGGGTACAATCCGCCTCTCTGGGGCCAACGTCCTGACTTTC
CASGSPPGTIRLSGANVLTF
>TRBJ2-5|NA|NA|13|TRBV18
TGTGCCAGCTCACCACGAGGCGCGGAGACCCAGTACTTC
CASSPRGAETQYF
>TRBJ1-2|NA|NA|17|TRBV7-9
TGTGCCAGCAGCCCTCTTCCTCAGGGGTCTAGTTTCTATGGCTACACCTTC
CASSPLPQGSSFYGYTF
>TRBJ2-1|TRBD2|few|16|TRBV2
TGTGCCAGCACCGGGGGGGCGGCCAACTCCTACAATGAGCAGTTCTTC
CASTGGAANSYNEQFF
>TRBJ1-2|NA|once|14|TRBV4-2
TGTGCCAGCAGCCAAGTGGAATCGGGCTATGGCTACACCTTC
CASSQVESGYGYTF
>TRBJ2-1|TRBD2|NA|17|TRBV7-2
TGTGCCAGCAGCTTAGCGCGGGTAGCGGGGGGGCGGAATGAGCAGTTCTTC
CASSLARVAGGRNEQFF
>TRBJ1-5|NA|NA|15|TRBV5-1
TGCGCCAGCAGCTTGGGGGGGGGCAGCAATCAGCCCCAGCATTTT
CASSLGGGSNQPQHF
>TRBJ2-1|TRBD2|once|13|TRBV24-1
TGTGCCACCAGTGACGGCGGGAGGAATGAGCAGTTCTTC
CATSDGGRNEQFF
>TRBJ2-2|NA|NA|18|TRBV7-9
TGTGCCAGCAGCTTCCTCCTGGGGCAGGGGAAGAACACCGGGGAGCTGTTTTTT
CASSFLLGQGKNTGELFF
>TRBJ1-1|NA|once|11|TRBV29-1
TGCAGCGTTGTAGTGAACACTGAAGCTTTCTTT
CSVVVNTEAFF
>TRBJ1-5|TRBD1|NA|15|TRBV19
TGTGCCAGTAGTATGACGGACAGGGGCAATCAGCCCCAGCATTTT
CASSMTDRGNQPQHF
>TRBJ2-5|TRBD1|NA|15|TRBV5-4
TGTGCCAGCAGCTCGGGACAGGTGGGAACAGAGACCCAGTACTTC
CASSSGQVGTETQYF